This TCR beta chain was profiled in a study of blood T cell repertoires in COVID-19. The wider study: Sources were T cells, B-cell-depleted T cells, or PBMCs; the material itself was cDNA or gDNA.

Under the authors' procedure: For nucleated cells, counts were estimated from reference gene primer amplification. Clones were sequenced by immunoSEQ multiplex PCR, and TCRdb holds only the in-frame ones, with some missing. The DNA gave D and trimming, while V, J and clone size come from that table. The table has around 110,000 clones, around nine tenths seen once; the top ten hold 1.8%. Germline-derived CDR1 and CDR2 are MNHEY and SVGEGT. The CDR3 is 17 residues long. V dropped 3 bases and J dropped 1 base, with 18 bases sitting between them. This receptor was identified in a human donor with active COVID-19. The donor label of this sample is uncertain. The V and J genes are TRBV6-2 or TRBV6-3 and TRBJ1-2; tentatively, D is TRBD1 (6 bases). The sequencing sample was made of peripheral blood. The CDR3 is CASSYLNERTVNYGYTF. CDR3 in DNA: TGTGCCAGCAGTTATCTCAATGAACGGACAGTTAACTATGGCTACACCTTC.